The 5 T cell receptor beta chains reported below all come from one sample, sequenced in a study of Graves' ophthalmopathy and Graves' hyperthyroidism. CDR3 regions of TCR beta were amplified from RNA transcripts. RT-PCR was first run with HTBI primers, then multiplex PCR in a second round. TCRdb itself ran the multiplex PCR reads through MiXCR, one entry per CDR3 protein. The sample shows 220,000 or so distinct CDR3 sequences, roughly 21% of them seen only once. The sample taken for sequencing was peripheral blood. Receptors originate from a woman between 45 and 60 years old with Graves' ophthalmopathy.

This chain joins TRBV11-2 and TRBJ2-7; no definite D call. The CDR3 consists of 12 residues. Trimming stripped 5 bases from V and 4 bases from J, with 9 bases between. Germline assignment: CDR1 SGHAT and CDR2 FQNNGV. CDR3: CASSTYIYEQYF. CDR3 in DNA: TGTGCCAGCAGCACCTACATTTACGAGCAGTACTTC.

The chain carries TRBV2 and TRBJ2-7; TRBD1 matches 7 bases. After removal of 6 bases from V and 4 bases from J, the junction contained 6 bases not matched to a gene. CDR1 SNHLY and CDR2 FYNNEI come from the germline V gene. This CDR3 is 13 amino acids long. CDR3 in DNA: TGTGCCAGCAGGCACACAGGGGCTTACGAGCAGTACTTC. Encoded protein: CASRHTGAYEQYF.

This clonotype has a count of ten or more. This chain uses TRBV4-1 with TRBJ1-1; the match to TRBD1 covers 7 bases. With V trimmed by 1 base and J by 1 base, 0 bases remained unmatched. Germline CDR1 reads MGHRA; CDR2 reads YSYEKL. The CDR3 runs 14 residues. CDR3 protein: CASSQAGGNTEAFF. The CDR3 coding sequence is TGCGCCAGCAGCCAAGCAGGGGGGAACACTGAAGCTTTCTTT.

This clonotype was counted many times. This chain uses TRBV15 with TRBJ2-2; D is possibly TRBD2 (5 bases). The V end lost 1 base, the J end lost 8 bases, and 14 bases lay between the germline ends. CDR3 length: 15 amino acids. The germline V gene has CDR1 LNHNV and CDR2 YYDKDF (reference sequence). The CDR3 nucleotides read TGTGCCACCAGCAGAGTTACGAGGGCGCGGGGGGAGCTGTTTTTT. It is translated as CATSRVTRARGELFF.

Many counts were recorded for this clonotype. This chain uses TRBV28 with TRBJ1-2; 7 positions agree with TRBD1. CDR3 length equals 14 residues. The junction had 8 bases not matched to a gene; V was cut back by 2 bases and J by 8 bases. From germline, CDR1 is MDHEN and CDR2 SYDVKM. In nucleotides, the CDR3 is TGTGCCAGCAGTTTAAGGCGCAGGGGGTTCGGCTACACCTTC. Encoded protein: CASSLRRRGFGYTF.